The 2 T cell receptor beta chains below were found in one sample sequenced in a study of blood T cell repertoires in COVID-19. The assay was immunoSEQ multiplex PCR, and TCRdb's table has in-frame clones only and misses some. The table lists some 300,000 clones, around nine tenths of them singletons. Sample: peripheral blood. These receptors all stem from a woman in her 70s with COVID-19, enrolled during active disease.

Worth noting for this clone: This may arise from a read error, as a much more abundant clone is one base away. The chain recombines TRBV24-1 with TRBJ1-5, with 9 bases identical to TRBD1. Trimming removed 6 bases from V and 1 base from J; junction bases left unmatched: 3. Germline V gives CDR1 KGHDR, CDR2 SFDVKD. The CDR3 contains 15 residues. This chain's CDR3 is CATSPGTGSNQPQHF. The CDR3 nucleotides read TGTGCCACCAGTCCCGGGACAGGGAGCAATCAGCCCCAGCATTTT.

The V call is TRBV3-1 (or the pseudogene TRBV3-2), the J call TRBJ2-2; 9 nucleotides line up with TRBD2. The CDR3 totals 17 residues. CDR1 is LGHDT and CDR2 is YNNKEL in the germline V gene (reference sequence). J was trimmed by 2 bases and V by 1 base; bases with no gene match: 5. The DNA for the CDR3 is TGTGCCAGCAGCCAAGCAGGCGGGGGGGCCAACACCGGGGAGCTGTTTTTT. Its protein product is CASSQAGGGANTGELFF.